These T cell receptor beta chains were read from a single sample in a study of T cells in Graves' hyperthyroidism and ophthalmopathy. TCRdb analysed the multiplex PCR reads with MiXCR anew, one entry per CDR3 protein. The top ten hold 16% of the sample, which has over 700,000 distinct CDR3 sequences, around a sixth seen once. Sequencing input: blood. Receptors originate from a woman aged 50 to 60 with Graves' hyperthyroidism that later progressed to Graves' ophthalmopathy. Both conserved end residues are part of each CDR3. Expanded clones are given a class, and other clones once, few, many or no size at all.

CDR3 length | clone size | J gene | V gene | CDR3 protein
15 | many | TRBJ1-1 | TRBV5-5 | CASSLGRAGNTEAFF
15 | NA | TRBJ1-1 | TRBV27 | CASSLSVGLNTEAFF
14 | NA | TRBJ2-2 | TRBV29-1 | CSVEGGPPTGELFF
17 | NA | TRBJ1-5 | TRBV6-2/TRBV6-3 | CASSYGAGENRRQPQHF
11 | few | TRBJ1-1 | TRBV10-3 | CAIQGSTEAFF
11 | many | TRBJ2-2 | TRBV11-2 | CATWGTGELFF
15 | NA | TRBJ1-2 | TRBV7-9 | CASSSSDRGRYGYTF
13 | NA | TRBJ2-1 | TRBV5-1 | CASGLAVGNEQFF
12 | few | TRBJ2-7 | TRBV20-1 | CSGKDRSHEQYF
15 | NA | TRBJ1-2 | TRBV12-3/TRBV12-4 | CASSEYTPANYGYTF
11 | many | TRBJ1-1 | TRBV6-5 | CASSYGHSAFF
15 | few | TRBJ1-6 | TRBV5-1 | CASSLMGSDNSPLHF
14 | many | TRBJ2-5 | TRBV20-1 | CSARRGGGQETQYF
14 | NA | TRBJ2-1 | TRBV12-3/TRBV12-4 | CAGRLQGLKGNEFF
13 | NA | TRBJ2-7 | TRBV7-9 | CASSHDRDYEQYF
16 | few | TRBJ2-5 | TRBV20-1 | CSARDRRGGVRETQYF
13 | many | TRBJ1-5 | TRBV20-1 | CSARAQGRQPQHF
15 | many | TRBJ2-1 | TRBV18 | CASSNLASSYNEQFF
16 | NA | TRBJ1-1 | TRBV5-1 | CASSWDRAPLNTEAFF
13 | many | TRBJ1-2 | TRBV2 | CASSGRVIEGYTF
13 | NA | TRBJ2-3 | TRBV7-9 | CASPPAASDTQYF
14 | few | TRBJ1-4 | TRBV27 | CASSSTGVREKLFF
16 | many | TRBJ1-1 | TRBV6-1 | CASSPAHDTGGTEAFF
15 | few | TRBJ1-2 | TRBV18 | CASSPGQGHNYGYTF
13 | many | TRBJ2-1 | TRBV30 | CAWSVRQGNEQFF
13 | many | TRBJ1-1 | TRBV3-1 | CASSRVQNTEAFF
14 | NA | TRBJ1-5 | TRBV5-1 | CASSTDASNQPQHF
14 | few | TRBJ2-5 | TRBV27 | CASSLMDAAETQYF
15 | NA | TRBJ1-5 | TRBV27 | CASSLWSGYGQPQHF
14 | NA | TRBJ1-6 | TRBV11-1 | CASSYAGLGSPLHF
14 | many | TRBJ2-1 | TRBV12-3/TRBV12-4 | CASSSTGAYNEQFF
16 | many | TRBJ2-1 | TRBV5-5 | CASSPSGGSAYNEQFF
16 | few | TRBJ2-7 | TRBV29-1 | CSVEDSEGGTTYEQYF
16 | NA | TRBJ1-4 | TRBV12-3/TRBV12-4 | CASSLGGQGAVEKLFF
13 | many | TRBJ2-3 | TRBV3-1 | CASSRGGADTQYF
17 | NA | TRBJ1-2 | TRBV6-1 | CASSEAVPGQGFYGYTF
12 | few | TRBJ1-2 | TRBV6-1 | CASSEARVGYTF
15 | NA | TRBJ1-1 | TRBV7-9 | CASVLGGAWDTEAFF
14 | few | TRBJ1-3 | TRBV6-5 | CASSYQISGNTIYF
15 | NA | TRBJ2-1 | TRBV28 | CASTSRQGEFNEQFF